Here is one TCR beta chain with its context. The data belong to a study of OX40 agonist ivuxolimab in advanced cancers. Background on the study: Patients received ivuxolimab, an agonistic anti-OX40 (CD134) antibody. The eligibility criteria allowed prior anti-PD-1, anti-PD-L1 or anti-CTLA-4 therapy, and about 40% had some.

CDR3 length equals 13 residues. Germline-derived CDR1 and CDR2 are LNHDA and SQIVND (reference sequence). V lost 3 bases, J lost 5 bases, and 8 bases lay in between. Some clones are missing from TCRdb's copy, which holds only in-frame ones; the method was immunoSEQ multiplex PCR. In the table there are fewer than 80,000 clones, 85% of which are singletons. The sequences come from CD4+ or CD8+ T cells sorted from blood, collected in a trial of the OX40 agonist ivuxolimab. This sequence joins TRBV19 and TRBJ2-1; D is unclear. This sequence originates from an adult with an advanced solid tumor such as melanoma, head and neck, liver or kidney cancer. In DNA form, the CDR3 reads TGTGCCAGTAGTATGAGACTTAACAATGAGCAGTTCTTC. Translated: CASSMRLNNEQFF.